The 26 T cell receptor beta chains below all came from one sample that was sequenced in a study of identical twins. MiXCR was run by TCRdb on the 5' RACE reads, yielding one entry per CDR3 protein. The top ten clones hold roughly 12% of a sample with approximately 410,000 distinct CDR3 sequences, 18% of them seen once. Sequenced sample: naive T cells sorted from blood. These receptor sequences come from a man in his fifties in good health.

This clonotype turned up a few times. The CDR3 region is CASRQTGGNEKLFF. The CDR3 nucleotides are TGTGCCAGCAGGCAGACAGGGGGTAATGAAAAACTGTTTTTT. V and J are TRBV7-2 and TRBJ1-4, with 9 bases that match TRBD1. This CDR3 comprises 14 residues. CDR1 and CDR2 (germline): SGHTA, FQGNSA. J was trimmed by 4 bases and V by 6 bases; bases with no gene match: 3.

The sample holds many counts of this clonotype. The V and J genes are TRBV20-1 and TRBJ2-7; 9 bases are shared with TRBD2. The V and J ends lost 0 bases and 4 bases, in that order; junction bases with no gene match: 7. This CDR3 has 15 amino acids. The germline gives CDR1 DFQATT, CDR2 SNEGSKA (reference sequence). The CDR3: CSARDSSGMRYEQYF. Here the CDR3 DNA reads TGCAGTGCTAGAGATTCTAGCGGGATGAGGTACGAGCAGTACTTC.

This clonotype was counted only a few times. The chain's CDR3 is CAISESRLAGGQVDTQYF. The CDR3 coding sequence is TGTGCCATCAGTGAGTCCCGACTAGCGGGAGGGCAAGTAGATACGCAGTATTTT. The V call is TRBV10-3, the J call TRBJ2-3, with 14 bases aligning to TRBD2. CDR1 and CDR2 from the germline V gene are ENHRY and SYGVKD. J was trimmed by 5 bases and V by 0 bases; bases with no gene match: 7. The CDR3 length is 18 residues.

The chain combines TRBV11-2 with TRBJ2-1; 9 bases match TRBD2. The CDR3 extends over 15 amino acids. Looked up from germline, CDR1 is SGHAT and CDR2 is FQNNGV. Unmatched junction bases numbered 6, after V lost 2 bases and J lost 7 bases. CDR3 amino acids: CASSLMAGGPNEQFF. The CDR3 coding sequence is TGTGCCAGCAGCTTAATGGCGGGGGGGCCTAATGAGCAGTTCTTC.

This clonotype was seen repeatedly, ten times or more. The CDR3: CASSLELSSYNEQFF. The CDR3, as DNA: TGTGCCAGCAGCTTAGAACTTAGCTCCTACAATGAGCAGTTCTTC. This sequence joins TRBV7-8 and TRBJ2-1, with D hard to call. Germline V lookup: CDR1 SGHVS, CDR2 FQNEAQ. V lost 1 base, J lost 0 bases, and 7 bases lay in between. This CDR3 is built from 15 residues.

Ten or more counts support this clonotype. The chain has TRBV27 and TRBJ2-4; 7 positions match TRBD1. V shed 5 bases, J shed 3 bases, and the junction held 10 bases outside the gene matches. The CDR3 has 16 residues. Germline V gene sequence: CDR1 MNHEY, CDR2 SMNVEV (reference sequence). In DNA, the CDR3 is TGTGCCAGCAGTGCCCGGACAGGAGGAGGCAAAAACATTCAGTACTTC. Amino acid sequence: CASSARTGGGKNIQYF.

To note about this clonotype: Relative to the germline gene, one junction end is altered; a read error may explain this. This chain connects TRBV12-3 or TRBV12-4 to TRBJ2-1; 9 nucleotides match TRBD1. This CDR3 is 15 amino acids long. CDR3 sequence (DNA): TGTGCCCGCAGTTTACCACGTGGACAGGGGAATGAGCAGTTCTTC. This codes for CARSLPRGQGNEQFF.

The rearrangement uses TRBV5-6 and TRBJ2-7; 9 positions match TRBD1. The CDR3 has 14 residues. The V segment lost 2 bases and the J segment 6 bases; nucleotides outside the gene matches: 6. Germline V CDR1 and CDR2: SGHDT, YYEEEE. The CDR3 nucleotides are TGTGCCAGCAGCTTTGGGACAGGGAACCGCGAGCAGTACTTC. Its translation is CASSFGTGNREQYF.

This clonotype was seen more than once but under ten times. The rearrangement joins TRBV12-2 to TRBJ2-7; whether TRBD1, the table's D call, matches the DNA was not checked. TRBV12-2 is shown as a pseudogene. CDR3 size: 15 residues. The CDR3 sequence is CASRSPGYHTYEQYF. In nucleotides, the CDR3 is TGTGCAAGTCGCTCCCCCGGATACCACACCTACGAGCAGTACTTC.

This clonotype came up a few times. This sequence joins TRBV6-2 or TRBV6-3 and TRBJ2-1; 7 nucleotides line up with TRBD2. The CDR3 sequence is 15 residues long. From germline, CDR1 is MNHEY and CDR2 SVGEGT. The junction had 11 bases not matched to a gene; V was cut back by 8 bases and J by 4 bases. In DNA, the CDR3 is TGTGCCAGCCGCCCTACGGCGGGAGAATACAATGAGCAGTTCTTC. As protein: CASRPTAGEYNEQFF.

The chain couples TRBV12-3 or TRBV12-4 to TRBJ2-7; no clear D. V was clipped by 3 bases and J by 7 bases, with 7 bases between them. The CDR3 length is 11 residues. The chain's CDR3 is CASSLDREQYF. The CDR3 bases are TGTGCCAGCAGTTTGGATAGGGAGCAGTACTTC.

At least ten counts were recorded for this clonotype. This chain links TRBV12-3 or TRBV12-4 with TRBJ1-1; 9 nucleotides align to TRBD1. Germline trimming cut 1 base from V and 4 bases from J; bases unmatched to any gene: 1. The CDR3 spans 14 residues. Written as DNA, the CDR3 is TGTGCCAGCAGTTTAGTGACAGGGGGCACTGAAGCTTTCTTT. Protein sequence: CASSLVTGGTEAFF.

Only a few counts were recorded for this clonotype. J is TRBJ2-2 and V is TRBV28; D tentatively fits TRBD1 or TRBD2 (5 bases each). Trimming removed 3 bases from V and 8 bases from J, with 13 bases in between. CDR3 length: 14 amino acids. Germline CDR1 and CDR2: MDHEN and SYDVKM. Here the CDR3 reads CASSLGPIIGELFF. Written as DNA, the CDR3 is TGTGCCAGCAGTTTGGGACCCATCATAGGGGAGCTGTTTTTT.

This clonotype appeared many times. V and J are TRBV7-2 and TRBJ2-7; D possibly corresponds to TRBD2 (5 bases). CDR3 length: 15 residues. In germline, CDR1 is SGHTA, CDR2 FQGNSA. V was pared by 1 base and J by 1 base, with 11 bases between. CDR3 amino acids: CASSLEAGMSYEQYF. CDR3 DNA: TGTGCCAGCAGCTTAGAGGCCGGGATGTCCTACGAGCAGTACTTC.

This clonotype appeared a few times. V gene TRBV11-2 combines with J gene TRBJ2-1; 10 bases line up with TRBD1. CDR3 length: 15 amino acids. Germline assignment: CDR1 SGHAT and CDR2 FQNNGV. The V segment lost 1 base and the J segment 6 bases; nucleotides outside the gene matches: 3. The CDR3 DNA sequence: TGTGCCAGCAGCTTAGGTGGGACAGGGGTCAATGAGCAGTTCTTC. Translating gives CASSLGGTGVNEQFF.

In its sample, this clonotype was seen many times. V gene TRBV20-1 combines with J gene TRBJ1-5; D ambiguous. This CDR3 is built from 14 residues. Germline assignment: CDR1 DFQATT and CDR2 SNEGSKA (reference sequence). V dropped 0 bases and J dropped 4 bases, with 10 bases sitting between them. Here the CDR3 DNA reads TGCAGTGCTAGAGATCCCCGGGCTAATCAGCCCCAGCATTTT. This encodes CSARDPRANQPQHF.

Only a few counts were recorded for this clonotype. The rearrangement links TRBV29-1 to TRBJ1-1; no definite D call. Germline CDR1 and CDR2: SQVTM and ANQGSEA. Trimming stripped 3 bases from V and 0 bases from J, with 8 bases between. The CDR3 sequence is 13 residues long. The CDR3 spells CSVEGSMNTEAFF. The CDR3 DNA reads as TGCAGCGTTGAGGGTTCGATGAACACTGAAGCTTTCTTT.

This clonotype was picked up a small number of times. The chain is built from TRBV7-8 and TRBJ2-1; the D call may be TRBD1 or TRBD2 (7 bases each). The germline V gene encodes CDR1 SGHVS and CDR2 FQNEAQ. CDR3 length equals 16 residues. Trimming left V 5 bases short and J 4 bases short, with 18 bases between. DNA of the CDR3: TGTGCCAGCAGCCCGAATAACAGGGGACTATACAATGAGCAGTTCTTC. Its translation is CASSPNNRGLYNEQFF.

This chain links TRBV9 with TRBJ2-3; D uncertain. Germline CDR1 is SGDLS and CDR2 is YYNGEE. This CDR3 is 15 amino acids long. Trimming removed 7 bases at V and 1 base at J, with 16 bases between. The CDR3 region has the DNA TGTGCCAGCGGATTTTTTGGGCTTGGCACAGATACGCAGTATTTT. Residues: CASGFFGLGTDTQYF.

This chain's CDR3 is CASSYRSLETQYF. CDR3 nucleotide sequence: TGTGCCAGCAGTTACCGTTCGTTGGAGACCCAGTACTTC. The chain employs TRBV6-6 and TRBJ2-5; D remains unclear. Germline CDR1 is MNHNY and CDR2 is SVGAGI (reference sequence). The V end lost 2 bases, the J end lost 5 bases, and 9 bases lay between the germline ends. The CDR3 contains 13 residues.

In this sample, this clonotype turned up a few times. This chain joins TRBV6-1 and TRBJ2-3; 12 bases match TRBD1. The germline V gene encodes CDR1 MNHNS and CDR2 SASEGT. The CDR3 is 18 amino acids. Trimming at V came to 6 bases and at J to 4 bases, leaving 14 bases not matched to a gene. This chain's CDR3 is CASRVRDRGRIAADTQYF. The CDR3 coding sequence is TGTGCCAGCAGAGTCCGGGACAGGGGGCGCATAGCGGCAGATACGCAGTATTTT.

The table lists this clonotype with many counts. CDR3 nucleotides: TGTGCCAGCAGTGGATTGGTCCAGGGCGAGCAGTACTTC. Translated, it gives CASSGLVQGEQYF. This sequence joins TRBV2 and TRBJ2-7; D possibly corresponds to TRBD1 (5 bases). V was shortened by 4 bases and J by 6 bases, with 13 bases between the two germline ends. The CDR3 runs 13 residues. Germline values: CDR1 SNHLY, CDR2 FYNNEI. Using reference TRBV2 and TRBJ2-7 for the parts outside the CDR3, the full variable domain is EPEVTQTPSHQVTQMGQEVILRCVPISNHLYFYWYRQILGQKVEFLVSFYNNEISEKSEIFDDQFSVERPDGSNFTLKIRSTKLEDSAMYFCASSGLVQGEQYFGPGTRLTVT.

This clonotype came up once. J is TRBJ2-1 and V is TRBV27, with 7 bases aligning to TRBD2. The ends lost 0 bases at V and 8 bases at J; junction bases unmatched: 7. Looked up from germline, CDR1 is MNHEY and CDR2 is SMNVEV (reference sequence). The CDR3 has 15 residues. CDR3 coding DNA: TGTGCCAGCAGTTTATCGGGGAGGGCCAGCTATGAGCAGTTCTTC. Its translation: CASSLSGRASYEQFF.

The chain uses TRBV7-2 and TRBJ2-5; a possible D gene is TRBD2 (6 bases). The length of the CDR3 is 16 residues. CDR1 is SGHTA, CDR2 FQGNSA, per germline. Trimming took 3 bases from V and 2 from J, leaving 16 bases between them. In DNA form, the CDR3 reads TGTGCCAGCAGCTTGTTGGTGCTGCGGGGACAAGAGACCCAGTACTTC. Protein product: CASSLLVLRGQETQYF.

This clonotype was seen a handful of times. CDR3 loop: CASQLAGGPRETQYF. In DNA form, the CDR3 reads TGCGCCAGCCAATTAGCGGGAGGGCCCAGAGAGACCCAGTACTTC. The rearrangement joins TRBV5-1 to TRBJ2-5, with 11 bases lining up with TRBD2. J was trimmed by 4 bases and V by 7 bases; bases with no gene match: 9. The CDR3 has 15 amino acids. CDR1 SGHRS and CDR2 YFSETQ come from the germline V gene.

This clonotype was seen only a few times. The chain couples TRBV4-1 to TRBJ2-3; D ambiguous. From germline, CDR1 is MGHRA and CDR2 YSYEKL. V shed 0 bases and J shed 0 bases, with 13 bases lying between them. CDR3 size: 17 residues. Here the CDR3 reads CASSQESSRLSTDTQYF. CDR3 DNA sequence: TGCGCCAGCAGCCAAGAATCGTCTCGGCTAAGCACAGATACGCAGTATTTT.